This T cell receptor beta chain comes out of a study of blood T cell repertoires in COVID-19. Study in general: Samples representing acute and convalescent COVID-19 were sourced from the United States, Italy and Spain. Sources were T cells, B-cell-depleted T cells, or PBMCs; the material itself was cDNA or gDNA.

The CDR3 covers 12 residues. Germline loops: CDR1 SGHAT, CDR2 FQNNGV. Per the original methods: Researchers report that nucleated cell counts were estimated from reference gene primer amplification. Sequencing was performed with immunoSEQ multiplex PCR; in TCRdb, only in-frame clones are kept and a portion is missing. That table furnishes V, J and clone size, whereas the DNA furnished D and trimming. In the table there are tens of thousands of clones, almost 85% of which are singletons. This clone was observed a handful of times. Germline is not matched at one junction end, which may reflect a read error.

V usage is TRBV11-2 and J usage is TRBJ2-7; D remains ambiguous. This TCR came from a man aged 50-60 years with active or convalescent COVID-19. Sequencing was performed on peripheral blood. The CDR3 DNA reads TGTGCCAGCAGCCGCCCGTTCTACGCGCAGTACTTC. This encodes CASSRPFYAQYF.